The 27 T cell receptor beta chains listed next were all sequenced from one sample in a study of T cells in localized non-small cell lung cancer. Profiling relied on immunoSEQ multiplex PCR, and the TCRdb table lists in-frame clones only, not all of them. The sample lists around 1,200 clones; less than 35% were seen once. The source was normal lung tissue next to the tumor, collected before any cancer treatment. The receptor set was obtained from a male donor older than 55 with stage I squamous cell lung carcinoma.

By sample share, this clone is large. V usage is TRBV6-8 and J usage is TRBJ1-6, with 7 bases lining up with TRBD1. Unmatched junction bases numbered 9, after V lost 7 bases and J lost 9 bases. The CDR3 extends over 14 amino acids. CDR1 and CDR2 from the germline V gene are MNHGY and SAAAGT. The CDR3 coding sequence is TGTGCCAGCAAGGTGAGGGACAGCCCTTCACCCCTCCACTTT. Translated, it gives CASKVRDSPSPLHF.

Note on this clone: At one end the junction does not follow the germline gene, possibly because of a read error. The chain recombines TRBV11-3 with TRBJ1-6; D perhaps matches TRBD1 (6 bases). The CDR3 runs 14 residues. CDR1 and CDR2 from the germline V gene are SGHNT and YENEEA. CDR3 sequence (DNA): TGTGCCAGCAGCCTAGAGGGGGGCAATTCACCCCTCCACTTT. Its protein is CASSLEGGNSPLHF.

This clone turned up a few times. The chain links TRBV23-1 to TRBJ1-1; 10 bases are a match to TRBD1. TRBV23-1 is filed as an ORF, its function uncertain. CDR3 size: 14 residues. J gave up 3 bases and V 6 bases, and 4 bases lay outside the gene matches. Here the CDR3 DNA reads TGCGCCAGCAGCCAAGGGACAGGGGACACTGAAGCTTTCTTT. Its translation is CASSQGTGDTEAFF.

This clone turned up a few times. The chain employs TRBV11-3 and TRBJ1-3; possibly TRBD1 for D (6 bases). The ends were cut back, 0 bases at V and 3 bases at J, with 12 bases in the middle. The CDR3 has 16 amino acids. CDR1 is SGHNT and CDR2 is YENEEA in the germline V gene. The CDR3 sequence: CASSLEAGVFGNTIYF. In DNA, the CDR3 is TGTGCCAGCAGCTTAGAGGCAGGGGTCTTTGGAAACACCATATATTTT.

The genes are TRBV19 and TRBJ1-1; D not certain. Trimming removed 5 bases at V and 1 base at J, with 8 bases between. Germline V CDR1 and CDR2: LNHDA, SQIVND (reference sequence). The CDR3 has 13 amino acids. The chain's CDR3 is CASSGAANTEAFF. The DNA for the CDR3 is TGTGCCAGTAGTGGTGCGGCGAACACTGAAGCTTTCTTT.

By share, this clone counts as medium-sized. This rearrangement joins TRBV1 to TRBJ2-1; the table calls TRBD2, which could not be checked here. TRBV1 is a known pseudogene. The CDR3 has 15 residues. CDR3 in amino acids: CASSQFSGANNEQFF. The CDR3 bases are TGCGCCAGCAGCCAATTTAGCGGGGCCAACAATGAGCAGTTCTTC.

This clone has just a few counts. The chain has TRBV30 and TRBJ2-1; 10 bases are shared with TRBD2. The CDR3 spans 14 residues. V trimming: 2 bases; J trimming: 9 bases; junction bases outside the gene matches: 7. Germline CDR1 and CDR2: GTSNPN and SVGIG (reference sequence). This chain's CDR3 is CAWSLSGGAGEQFF. DNA for the CDR3: TGTGCCTGGAGTCTCAGCGGGGGGGCCGGTGAGCAGTTCTTC.

This clone was detected only a few times. The J gene is TRBJ2-2, the V gene TRBV11-3; D may be TRBD1 (6 bases). This CDR3 is 16 amino acids long. Germline CDR1 is SGHNT and CDR2 is YENEEA. V shed 5 bases and J shed 4 bases, with 17 bases lying between them. Written as DNA, the CDR3 is TGTGCCAGCAGCCCGTACGCCGGGACACTCACCGGGGAGCTGTTTTTT. This sequence encodes CASSPYAGTLTGELFF.

This clone appeared a few times. The chain is built from TRBV11-3 and TRBJ2-7, with 10 bases aligning to TRBD2. Germline-derived CDR1 and CDR2 are SGHNT and YENEEA. The CDR3 is made up of 15 amino acids. The trim removed 5 bases at V and 1 base at J, leaving 5 bases unmatched. The CDR3 region has the DNA TGTGCCAGCAGCCATAATAGCGGGGGGTCCTACGAGCAGTACTTC. Its protein is CASSHNSGGSYEQYF.

This clone was recorded a few times. The chain uses TRBV6-8 and TRBJ1-6, with a possible D match to TRBD1 (6 bases). V dropped 7 bases and J dropped 8 bases, with 18 bases sitting between them. The CDR3 extends over 15 amino acids. Germline V CDR1 and CDR2: MNHGY, SAAAGT. CDR3: CASIADRTRDSPLHF. DNA of the CDR3: TGTGCCAGCATTGCCGACAGGACCAGGGATTCACCCCTCCACTTT.

This clone appeared a few times. The chain combines TRBV18 with TRBJ1-3; D not certain. Germline lookup yields CDR1 KGHSH and CDR2 LQKENI. Trimming removed 6 bases at V and 4 bases at J, with 7 bases between. CDR3 length: 12 residues. In DNA, the CDR3 is TGTGCCAGCTCGCCTGAGGGAAACACCATATATTTT. Residues: CASSPEGNTIYF.

This sequence joins TRBV5-1 and TRBJ2-3, with 9 positions matching TRBD1. Germline CDR1 is SGHRS and CDR2 is YFSETQ. The CDR3 totals 15 residues. Trimming cost V 0 bases and J 8 bases; bases outside gene matches: 7. The CDR3 coding sequence is TGCGCCAGCAGCTTGGGGGACAGGGAATCAGGTACGCAGTATTTT. Translating gives CASSLGDRESGTQYF.

This clone was detected only a few times. The CDR3 region is CASSERVNTEAFF. CDR3 in DNA: TGTGCCAGCAGTGAACGGGTGAACACTGAAGCTTTCTTT. The V and J genes are TRBV9 and TRBJ1-1; D unresolved. Per germline, CDR1 SGDLS and CDR2 YYNGEE. This CDR3 comprises 13 residues. V was shortened by 5 bases and J by 0 bases, with 8 bases between the two germline ends.

The rearrangement uses TRBV28 and TRBJ2-3; D possibly matches TRBD1 or TRBD2 (6 bases each). Germline V lookup: CDR1 MDHEN, CDR2 SYDVKM. This CDR3 has 14 residues. V gave up 5 bases and J gave up 4 bases, with 13 bases separating them. The CDR3 is CASSPSGEADTQYF. The CDR3 bases are TGTGCCAGCAGTCCTTCAGGGGAGGCAGATACGCAGTATTTT.

The chain couples TRBV19 to TRBJ1-1; 7 bases fit TRBD1. Losses at the gene ends were 3 bases for V and 10 bases for J; bases not matched to a gene: 5. The CDR3 has 12 amino acids. Germline loops: CDR1 LNHDA, CDR2 SQIVND (reference sequence). The CDR3 bases are TGTGCCAGTAGTATGACAGGGTATACAGCTTTCTTT. Its translation is CASSMTGYTAFF.

In its sample, this clone was seen a few times. The chain has TRBV11-3 and TRBJ2-3, with TRBD2 matching 9 bases. Germline lookup yields CDR1 SGHNT and CDR2 YENEEA. CDR3 size: 16 residues. V trimming: 0 bases; J trimming: 2 bases; junction bases outside the gene matches: 3. CDR3 in amino acids: CASSLDRLAVTDTQYF. CDR3 coding DNA: TGTGCCAGCAGCTTAGATAGACTAGCGGTCACAGATACGCAGTATTTT.

This clone was found a few times. V gene TRBV30 combines with J gene TRBJ1-5; tentatively, D is TRBD1 (5 bases). The CDR3 is 16 amino acids. From germline, CDR1 is GTSNPN and CDR2 SVGIG (reference sequence). V was shortened by 0 bases and J by 3 bases, with 15 bases between the two germline ends. The CDR3 bases are TGTGCCTGGAGTGTTGGAGGGGCAGGACTCAATCAGCCCCAGCATTTT. It specifies CAWSVGGAGLNQPQHF.

This clone has a single count. This chain uses TRBV19 with TRBJ1-6; possibly TRBD1 for D (6 bases). CDR3 length: 14 residues. The germline V and J ends were trimmed by 5 bases and 6 bases, with 11 bases remaining between them. Per germline, CDR1 LNHDA and CDR2 SQIVND (reference sequence). The CDR3 DNA is TGTGCCAGTAGTGCAACAGGGTTTAATTCACCCCTCCACTTT. It specifies CASSATGFNSPLHF.

V is TRBV18 and J is TRBJ2-7; the D is unclear. Germline CDR1 is KGHSH and CDR2 is LQKENI. CDR3 size: 15 residues. Trimming removed 5 bases at V and 2 bases at J, with 16 bases between. In DNA, the CDR3 is TGTGCCAGCTCAGTGGGCAGCGTAGCAACCTACGAGCAGTACTTC. This translates into CASSVGSVATYEQYF.

The chain combines TRBV10-2 with TRBJ1-1, with 9 bases fitting TRBD1. CDR1 and CDR2 from the germline V gene are WSHSY and SAAADI. V shed 7 bases and J 5 bases; nucleotides not matched to a gene: 20. This CDR3 contains 18 residues. In DNA, the CDR3 is TGCGCCAGCAAAAAGGAGGGAGGGACAGGGAGTGTAGTGACTGAAGCTTTCTTT. Protein sequence: CASKKEGGTGSVVTEAFF.

This sequence joins TRBV11-3 and TRBJ1-1, with a tentative D call TRBD1 (5 bases). Trimming cost V 6 bases and J 5 bases, with 19 bases left between them. Germline assignment: CDR1 SGHNT and CDR2 YENEEA. The CDR3 loop spans 15 amino acids. The CDR3 region has the DNA TGTGCCAGCAGTCGGACACCCCCCAGAGGGACTGAAGCTTTCTTT. Protein: CASSRTPPRGTEAFF.

The chain joins TRBV19 to TRBJ1-4; 9 nucleotides align to TRBD1. The ends lost 4 bases at V and 0 bases at J; junction bases unmatched: 9. The CDR3 has 18 amino acids. Germline assignment: CDR1 LNHDA and CDR2 SQIVND (reference sequence). The CDR3 spells CASSTLPGQGATNEKLFF. For the CDR3, the DNA is TGTGCCAGTAGTACCTTACCGGGACAGGGAGCAACTAATGAAAAACTGTTTTTT.

This chain uses TRBV28 with TRBJ2-7; weak D call: TRBD1 (6 bases). Trimming stripped 5 bases from V and 0 bases from J, with 17 bases between. CDR1 and CDR2 from the germline V gene are MDHEN and SYDVKM. This CDR3 region has 16 residues. CDR3: CASSGRNRAGSYEQYF. The DNA of the CDR3 is TGTGCCAGCAGTGGAAGAAACAGGGCGGGCTCCTACGAGCAGTACTTC.

The DNA of the CDR3 is TGTGCCAGCAGTGAGGGCTTCTATGGCTACACCTTC. This translates into CASSEGFYGYTF. V usage is TRBV9 and J usage is TRBJ1-2; the D is unclear. The CDR3 length is 12 residues. V was cut by 5 bases and J by 4 bases, with 9 bases left in between. Germline CDR1 is SGDLS and CDR2 is YYNGEE.

This clone was observed a few times. The V gene is TRBV11-3, the J gene TRBJ1-1, with D possibly TRBD1 on 5 matching bases. The CDR3 is made up of 14 amino acids. V lost 5 bases, J lost 9 bases, and 19 bases lay in between. Germline V gene lookup returns CDR1 SGHNT and CDR2 YENEEA. The CDR3 protein is CASSQGAGQGKAFF. The CDR3, as DNA: TGTGCCAGCAGCCAAGGGGCTGGACAAGGGAAAGCTTTCTTT.

V usage is TRBV19 and J usage is TRBJ1-2; 8 nucleotides match TRBD1. The CDR3 length is 15 residues. In germline, CDR1 is LNHDA, CDR2 SQIVND (reference sequence). V was clipped by 4 bases and J by 4 bases; unmatched bases: 8. The CDR3 is CASSTRQGKGYGYTF. In nucleotides, the CDR3 is TGTGCCAGTAGTACCAGACAGGGGAAGGGCTATGGCTACACCTTC.

The gene calls are TRBV12-5 and TRBJ1-6; D gene uncertain. Germline lookup yields CDR1 LGHNT and CDR2 FRNRAP. Trimming removed 8 bases from V and 7 bases from J, with 12 bases in between. The CDR3 is 13 amino acids. This CDR3 reads CASTGDGNSPLHF. CDR3 nucleotide sequence: TGTGCTAGTACGGGAGACGGGAATTCACCCCTCCACTTT.